The source of this TCR beta chain is a study of T cell changes during pregnancy in multiple sclerosis. Assay: immunoSEQ multiplex PCR; the TCRdb copy retains only in-frame clones and omits some. The sample consists of under 80,000 clones, just over 90% of them appearing once. The germline V gene has CDR1 SQVTM and CDR2 ANQGSEA. The CDR3 has 14 residues. Trimming cost V 6 bases and J 1 base; bases outside gene matches: 8. The chain has TRBV29-1 and TRBJ1-1; 7 nucleotides agree with TRBD1. Here the sequenced sample was peripheral blood, taken in the second trimester of pregnancy. This sequence originates from a female donor with multiple sclerosis, enrolled in a pregnancy study. The CDR3 sequence is CSVSPGGSNTEAFF. Here the CDR3 DNA reads TGCAGCGTCTCACCAGGGGGATCGAACACTGAAGCTTTCTTT.